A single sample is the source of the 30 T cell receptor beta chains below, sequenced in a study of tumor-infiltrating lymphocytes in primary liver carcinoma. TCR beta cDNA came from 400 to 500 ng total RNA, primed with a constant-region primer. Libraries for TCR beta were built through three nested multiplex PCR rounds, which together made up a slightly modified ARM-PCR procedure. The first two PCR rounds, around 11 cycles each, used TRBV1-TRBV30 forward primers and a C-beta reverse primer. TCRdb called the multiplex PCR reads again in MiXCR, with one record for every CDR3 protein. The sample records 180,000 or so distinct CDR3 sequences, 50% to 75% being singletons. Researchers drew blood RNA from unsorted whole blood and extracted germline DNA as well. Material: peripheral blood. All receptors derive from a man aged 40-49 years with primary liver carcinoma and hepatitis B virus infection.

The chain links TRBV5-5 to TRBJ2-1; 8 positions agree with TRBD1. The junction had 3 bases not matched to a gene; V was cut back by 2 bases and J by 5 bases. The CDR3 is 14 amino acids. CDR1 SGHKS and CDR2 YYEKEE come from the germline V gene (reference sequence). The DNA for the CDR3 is TGTGCCAGCAGCTTACAGGGGGTGGACAATGAGCAGTTCTTC. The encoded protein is CASSLQGVDNEQFF.

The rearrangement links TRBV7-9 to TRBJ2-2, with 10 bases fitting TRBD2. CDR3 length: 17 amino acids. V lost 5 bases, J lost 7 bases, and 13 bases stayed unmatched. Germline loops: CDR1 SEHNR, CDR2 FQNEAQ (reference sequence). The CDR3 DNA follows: TGTGCCAGCAGCGCCCGCACGTCCGGGACTAGCGACGGGGAGCTGTTTTTT. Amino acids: CASSARTSGTSDGELFF.

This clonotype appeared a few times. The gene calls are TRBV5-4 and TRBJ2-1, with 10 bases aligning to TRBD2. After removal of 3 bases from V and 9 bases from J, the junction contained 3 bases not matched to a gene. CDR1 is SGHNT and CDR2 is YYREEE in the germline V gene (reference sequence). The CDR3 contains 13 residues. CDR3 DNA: TGTGCCAGCAGCTCGAGGACTAGCGGTGAGCAGTTCTTC. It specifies CASSSRTSGEQFF. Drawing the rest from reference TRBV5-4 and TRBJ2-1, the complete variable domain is ETGVTQSPTHLIKTRGQQVTLRCSSQSGHNTVSWYQQALGQGPQFIFQYYREEENGRGNFPPRFSGLQFPNYSSELNVNALELDDSALYLCASSSRTSGEQFFGPGTRLTVL.

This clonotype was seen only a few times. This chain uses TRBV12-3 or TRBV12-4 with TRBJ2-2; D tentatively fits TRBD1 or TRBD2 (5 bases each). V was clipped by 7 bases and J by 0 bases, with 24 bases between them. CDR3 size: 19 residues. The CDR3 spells CASTFFPRWGYSNTGELFF. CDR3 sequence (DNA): TGTGCCAGCACCTTTTTCCCCCGCTGGGGGTATTCGAACACCGGGGAGCTGTTTTTT.

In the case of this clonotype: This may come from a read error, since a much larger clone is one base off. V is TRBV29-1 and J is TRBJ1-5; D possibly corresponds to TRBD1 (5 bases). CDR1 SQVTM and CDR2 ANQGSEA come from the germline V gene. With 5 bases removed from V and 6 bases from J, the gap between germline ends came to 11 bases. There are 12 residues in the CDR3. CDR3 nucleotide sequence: TGCAGCGTTACGCAGGGTGGTCAGCCCCAGCATTTT. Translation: CSVTQGGQPQHF.

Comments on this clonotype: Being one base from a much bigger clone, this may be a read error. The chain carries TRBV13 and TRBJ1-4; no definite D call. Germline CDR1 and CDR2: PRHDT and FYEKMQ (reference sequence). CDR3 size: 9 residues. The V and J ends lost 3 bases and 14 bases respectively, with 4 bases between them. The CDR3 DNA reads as TGTGCCAGCAGCTTTGACCTGTTTTTT. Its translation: CASSFDLFF.

The CDR3 nucleotides read TGTGCCAGCAGCCCCGGGACGGGACAGGCAGTCAGGCAGTACTTC. It encodes CASSPGTGQAVRQYF. V and J are TRBV11-2 and TRBJ2-7; 8 bases agree with TRBD1. The CDR3 is made up of 15 amino acids. The V gene end was trimmed by 5 bases and the J gene end by 9 bases; junction bases not matched to a gene: 15. Germline V gives CDR1 SGHAT, CDR2 FQNNGV.

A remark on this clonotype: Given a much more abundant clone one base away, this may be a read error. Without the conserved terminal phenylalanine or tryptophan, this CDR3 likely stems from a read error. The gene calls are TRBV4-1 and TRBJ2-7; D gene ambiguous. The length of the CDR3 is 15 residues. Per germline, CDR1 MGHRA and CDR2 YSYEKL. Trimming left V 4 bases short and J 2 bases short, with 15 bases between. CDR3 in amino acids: CASSPGSLTPYEQYL. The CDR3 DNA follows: TGCGCCAGCAGCCCCGGCTCTTTGACCCCCTACGAGCAGTACCTC.

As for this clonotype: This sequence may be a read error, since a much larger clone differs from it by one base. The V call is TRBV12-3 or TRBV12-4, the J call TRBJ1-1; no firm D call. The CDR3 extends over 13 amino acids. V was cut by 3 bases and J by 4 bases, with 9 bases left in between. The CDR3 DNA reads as TGTGCCAGCAGTTTGCGTGAACTCACTGAAGCTTTCTTT. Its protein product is CASSLRELTEAFF.

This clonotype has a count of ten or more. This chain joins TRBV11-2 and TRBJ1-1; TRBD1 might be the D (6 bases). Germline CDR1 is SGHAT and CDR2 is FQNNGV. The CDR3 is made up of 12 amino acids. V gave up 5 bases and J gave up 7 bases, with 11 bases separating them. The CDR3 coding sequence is TGTGCCAGCAGCGTCCAGGGGATTGAAGCTTTCTTT. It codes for CASSVQGIEAFF.

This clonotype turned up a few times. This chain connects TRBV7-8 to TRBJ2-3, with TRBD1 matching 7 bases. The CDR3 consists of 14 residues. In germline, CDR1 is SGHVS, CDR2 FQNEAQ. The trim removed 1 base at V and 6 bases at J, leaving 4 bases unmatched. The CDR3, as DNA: TGTGCCAGCAGCTTAGGGACAGGCCAGGATACGCAGTATTTT. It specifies CASSLGTGQDTQYF.

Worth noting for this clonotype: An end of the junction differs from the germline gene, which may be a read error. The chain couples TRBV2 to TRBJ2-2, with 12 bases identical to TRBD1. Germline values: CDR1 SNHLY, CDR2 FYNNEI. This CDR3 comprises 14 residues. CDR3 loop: CASRGQGAVGEQFF. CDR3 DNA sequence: TGTGCCAGCAGGGGACAGGGGGCTGTCGGGGAGCAGTTTTTT.

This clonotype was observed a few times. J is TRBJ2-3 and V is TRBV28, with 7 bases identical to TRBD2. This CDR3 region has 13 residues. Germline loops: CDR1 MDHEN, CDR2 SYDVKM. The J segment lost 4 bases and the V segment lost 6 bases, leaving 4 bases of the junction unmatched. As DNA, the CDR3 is TGTGCCAGCAGCCCGGCGGGGGCAGATACGCAGTATTTT. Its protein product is CASSPAGADTQYF.

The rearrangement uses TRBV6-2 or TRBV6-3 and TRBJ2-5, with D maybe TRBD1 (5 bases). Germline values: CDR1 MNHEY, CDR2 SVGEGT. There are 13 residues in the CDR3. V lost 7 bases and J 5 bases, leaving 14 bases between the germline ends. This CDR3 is CASIGQGRETQYF. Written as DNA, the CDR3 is TGTGCCAGCATAGGCCAGGGCCGCGAGACCCAGTACTTC.

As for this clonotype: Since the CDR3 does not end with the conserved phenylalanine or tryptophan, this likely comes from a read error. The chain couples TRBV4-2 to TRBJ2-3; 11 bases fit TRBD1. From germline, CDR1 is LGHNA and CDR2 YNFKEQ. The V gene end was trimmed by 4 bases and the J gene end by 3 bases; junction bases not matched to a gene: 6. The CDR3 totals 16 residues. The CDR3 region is CASSLMGTGGTDTQYL. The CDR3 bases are TGTGCCAGCAGCCTCATGGGGACAGGGGGTACAGATACGCAGTATCTT.

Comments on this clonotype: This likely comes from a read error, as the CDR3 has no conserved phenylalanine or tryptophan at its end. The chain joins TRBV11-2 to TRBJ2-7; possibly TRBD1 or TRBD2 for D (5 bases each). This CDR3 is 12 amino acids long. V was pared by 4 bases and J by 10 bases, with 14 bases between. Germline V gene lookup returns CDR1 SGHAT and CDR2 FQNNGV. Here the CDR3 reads CASSSGISEQYI. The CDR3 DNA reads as TGTGCCAGCAGCTCAGGGATTAGCGAACAGTACATC.

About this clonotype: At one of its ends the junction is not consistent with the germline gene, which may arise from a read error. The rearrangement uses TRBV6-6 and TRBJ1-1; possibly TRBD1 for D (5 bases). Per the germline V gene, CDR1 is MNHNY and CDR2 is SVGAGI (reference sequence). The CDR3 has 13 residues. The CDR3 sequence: CASRYGQNIEAFF. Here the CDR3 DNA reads TGTGCCAGCAGGTACGGACAAAACATTGAAGCTTTCTTT.

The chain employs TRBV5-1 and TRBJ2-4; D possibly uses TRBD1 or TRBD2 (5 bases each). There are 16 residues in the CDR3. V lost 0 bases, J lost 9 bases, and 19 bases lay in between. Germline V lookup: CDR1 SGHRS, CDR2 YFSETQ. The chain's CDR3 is CASSLAGGEVQSIQYF. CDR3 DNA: TGCGCCAGCAGCTTGGCTGGGGGTGAGGTCCAAAGCATTCAGTACTTC.

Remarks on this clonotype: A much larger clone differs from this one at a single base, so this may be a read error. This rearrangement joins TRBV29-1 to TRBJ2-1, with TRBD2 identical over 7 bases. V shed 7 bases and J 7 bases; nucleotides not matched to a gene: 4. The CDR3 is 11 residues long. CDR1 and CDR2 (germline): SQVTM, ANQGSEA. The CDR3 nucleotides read TGCAGCGGGGAGGGCTTAAATGAGCAGTTCTTC. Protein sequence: CSGEGLNEQFF.

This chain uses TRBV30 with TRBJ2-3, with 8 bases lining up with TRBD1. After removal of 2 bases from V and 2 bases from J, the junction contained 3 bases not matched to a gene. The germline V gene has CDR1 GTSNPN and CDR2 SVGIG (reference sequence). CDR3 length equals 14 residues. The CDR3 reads CAWSRTGLTDTQYF. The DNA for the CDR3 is TGTGCCTGGAGTCGGACAGGGCTCACAGATACGCAGTATTTT.

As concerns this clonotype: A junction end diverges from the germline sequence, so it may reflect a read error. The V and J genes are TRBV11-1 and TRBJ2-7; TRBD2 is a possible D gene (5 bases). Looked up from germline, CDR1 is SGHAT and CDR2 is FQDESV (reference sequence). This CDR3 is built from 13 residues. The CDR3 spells CASSSGRGLEQYF. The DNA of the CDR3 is TGTGCCAGCAGCTCCGGCAGAGGACTCGAGCAGTATTTC. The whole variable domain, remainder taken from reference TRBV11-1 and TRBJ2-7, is EAEVAQSPRYKITEKSQAVAFWCDPISGHATLYWYRQILGQGPELLVQFQDESVVDDSQLPKDRFSAERLKGVDSTLKIQPAELGDSAMYLCASSSGRGLEQYFGPGTRLTVT.

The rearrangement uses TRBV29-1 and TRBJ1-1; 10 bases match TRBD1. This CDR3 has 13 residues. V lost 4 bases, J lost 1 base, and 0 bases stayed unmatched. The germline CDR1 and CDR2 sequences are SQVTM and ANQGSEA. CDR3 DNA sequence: TGCAGCGTTGGACAGGGGGCGAACACTGAAGCTTTCTTT. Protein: CSVGQGANTEAFF.

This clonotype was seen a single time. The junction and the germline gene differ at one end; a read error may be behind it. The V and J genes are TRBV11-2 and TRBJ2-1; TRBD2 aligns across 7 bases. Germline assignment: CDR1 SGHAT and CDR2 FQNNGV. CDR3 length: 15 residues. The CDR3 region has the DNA TGTGCCAACAGCCTCGGGACTATCGGTTACAATGAGCAGTTCTTC. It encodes CANSLGTIGYNEQFF. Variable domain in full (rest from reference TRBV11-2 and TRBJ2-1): EAGVAQSPRYKIIEKRQSVAFWCNPISGHATLYWYQQILGQGPKLLIQFQNNGVVDDSQLPKDRFSAERLKGVDSTLKIQPAKLEDSAVYLCANSLGTIGYNEQFFGPGTRLTVL.

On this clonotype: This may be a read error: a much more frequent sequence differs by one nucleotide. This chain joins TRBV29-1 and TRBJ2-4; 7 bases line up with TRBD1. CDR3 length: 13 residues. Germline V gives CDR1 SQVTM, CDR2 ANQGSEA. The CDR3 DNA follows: TGCAGCGCCTTACAGGGGAGCAAAAACGTTCAGTACTTC. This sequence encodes CSALQGSKNVQYF. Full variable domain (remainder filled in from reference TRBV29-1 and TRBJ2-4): SAVISQKPSRDICQRGTSLTIQCQVDSQVTMMFWYRQQPGQSLTLIATANQGSEATYESGFVIDKFPISRPNLTFSTLTVSNMSPEDSSIYLCSALQGSKNVQYFGAGTRLSVL.

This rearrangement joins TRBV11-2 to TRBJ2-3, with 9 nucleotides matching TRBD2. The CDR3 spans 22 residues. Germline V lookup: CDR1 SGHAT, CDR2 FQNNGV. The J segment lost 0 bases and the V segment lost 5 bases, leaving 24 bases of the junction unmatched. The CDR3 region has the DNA TGTGCCAGCAGCACCGTGGTAGCGGGAGATTTGGTCGGTTTCCGCAGCACAGATACGCAGTATTTT. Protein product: CASSTVVAGDLVGFRSTDTQYF.

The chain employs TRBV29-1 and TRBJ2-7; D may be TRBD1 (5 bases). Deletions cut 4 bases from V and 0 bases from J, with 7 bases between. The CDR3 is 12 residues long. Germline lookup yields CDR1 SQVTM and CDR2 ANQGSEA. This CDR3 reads CSVGGASYEQYF. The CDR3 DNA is TGCAGCGTTGGTGGGGCCTCCTACGAGCAGTACTTC.

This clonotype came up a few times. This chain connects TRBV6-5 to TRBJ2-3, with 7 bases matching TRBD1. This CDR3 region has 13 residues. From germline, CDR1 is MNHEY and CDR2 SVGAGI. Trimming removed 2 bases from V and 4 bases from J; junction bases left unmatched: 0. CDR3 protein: CASSYRGPDTQYF. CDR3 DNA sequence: TGTGCCAGCAGTTACAGGGGGCCAGATACGCAGTATTTT.

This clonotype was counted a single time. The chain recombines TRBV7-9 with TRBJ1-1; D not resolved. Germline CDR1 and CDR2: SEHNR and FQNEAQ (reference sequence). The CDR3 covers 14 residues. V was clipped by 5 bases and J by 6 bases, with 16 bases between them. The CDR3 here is CASSPSGVQAEAFF. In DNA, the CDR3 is TGTGCCAGCAGCCCCTCCGGCGTTCAAGCTGAAGCTTTCTTT.

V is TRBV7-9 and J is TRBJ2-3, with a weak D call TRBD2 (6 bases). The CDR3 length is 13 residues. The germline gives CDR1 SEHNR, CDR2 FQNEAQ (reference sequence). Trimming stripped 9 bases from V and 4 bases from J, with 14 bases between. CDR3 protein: CASLSSGADTQYF. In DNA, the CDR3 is TGTGCCAGTCTTAGCTCGGGGGCAGATACGCAGTATTTT.

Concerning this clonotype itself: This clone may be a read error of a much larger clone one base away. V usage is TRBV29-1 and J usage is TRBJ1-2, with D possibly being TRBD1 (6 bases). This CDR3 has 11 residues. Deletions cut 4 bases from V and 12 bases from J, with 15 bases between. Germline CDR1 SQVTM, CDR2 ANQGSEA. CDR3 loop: CSVGLDRTHTF. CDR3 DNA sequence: TGCAGCGTTGGCCTCGACAGGACCCACACCTTC.